This T cell receptor (beta chain) stems from a study of cytomegalovirus exposure and HLA in healthy donors. Points from the study as a whole: For TCR beta chains, V- and J-gene trimming was later linked to a missense DCLRE1C variant. Analyses of presence and absence presupposed an approximately uniform sequencing depth across donors. Within an earlier analysis, most TCR beta V segments proved productive either about 87% or about 30% of the time.

The CDR3 loop spans 17 amino acids. The V and J ends lost 2 bases and 6 bases, in that order; junction bases with no gene match: 5. Germline V gene data show CDR1 as SGHVS and CDR2 as FNYEAQ. Worth noting for this clone: Its cognate antigen is unknown.

Use of 60 Vbeta and 13 Jbeta primers characterized the PCR. Original processing methods: Roughly 10 million shared chains were among approximately 80 million unique TCR beta chains counted in a later analysis. Using immunoSEQ multiplex PCR, the repertoire was profiled, and TCRdb retains in-frame clones only, with some absent. V and J calls and clone size come straight from that table; D and trimming were deduced from the DNA. Among hundreds of thousands of clones, 70% were seen once, and the ten largest hold approximately 2.5%. The V gene is TRBV7-6, the J gene TRBJ2-2; the match to TRBD2 covers 14 bases. Material for sequencing was PBMCs. This sequence originates from a man between 35 and 55 years old in good health and CMV-seropositive. Here the CDR3 reads CASSLKAGLAGAGELFF. In nucleotides, the CDR3 is TGTGCCAGCAGCTTAAAGGCGGGACTAGCGGGGGCCGGGGAGCTGTTTTTT.